The 9 T cell receptor beta chains listed next were all sequenced from one sample in a study of T cell responses to AZD1222 COVID-19 vaccine. Profiling relied on immunoSEQ multiplex PCR, and the TCRdb table lists in-frame clones only, not all of them. The sample holds about 83,000 clones; more than 75% are singletons and the top ten take under 5%. The source was peripheral blood, collected on day 0 of MenACWY control vaccination. The source of these receptors is an adult in good health.

The V gene is TRBV5-6, the J gene TRBJ2-1; D might be TRBD2 (6 bases). V shed 4 bases and J shed 7 bases, with 12 bases lying between them. The CDR3 spans 13 residues. The germline gives CDR1 SGHDT, CDR2 YYEEEE. DNA for the CDR3: TGTGCCAGCAGCCCGACTAGTTATAATGAGCAGTTCTTC. It yields the protein CASSPTSYNEQFF.

The V gene is TRBV30, the J gene TRBJ1-2, with D possibly matching TRBD1 (6 bases). Germline CDR1 GTSNPN, CDR2 SVGIG (reference sequence). V was pared by 8 bases and J by 4 bases, with 23 bases between. The length of the CDR3 is 15 residues. The CDR3 reads CAGRPLDSLGYGYTF. CDR3 nucleotides: TGTGCCGGAAGACCGTTGGACAGCCTTGGCTATGGCTACACCTTC.

This clone was picked up a small number of times. This rearrangement joins TRBV4-1 to TRBJ2-5, with D unresolved. V was clipped by 0 bases and J by 5 bases, with 10 bases between them. The CDR3 totals 14 residues. CDR1 and CDR2 (germline): MGHRA, YSYEKL. CDR3: CASSQDQAAETQYF. The DNA for the CDR3 is TGCGCCAGCAGCCAAGATCAGGCGGCTGAGACCCAGTACTTC.

The V and J genes are TRBV28 and TRBJ1-1; D possibly corresponds to TRBD1 (5 bases). Trimming cost V 10 bases and J 0 bases, with 9 bases left between them. The CDR3 extends over 12 amino acids. Germline V CDR1 and CDR2: MDHEN, SYDVKM. CDR3 nucleotide sequence: TGTGCCACTGGGGCAGTGAACACTGAAGCTTTCTTT. Its protein product is CATGAVNTEAFF.

This chain connects TRBV4-3 to TRBJ2-1; 8 positions match TRBD1. Looked up from germline, CDR1 is LGHNA and CDR2 is YSLEER. Germline trimming cut 4 bases from V and 12 bases from J; bases unmatched to any gene: 11. The CDR3 is 14 residues long. CDR3 sequence (DNA): TGCGCCAGCAGCCCCGGGGACAGGACAATGGTGCAGTTCTTC. Protein sequence: CASSPGDRTMVQFF.

V is TRBV6-5 and J is TRBJ2-7, with D tentatively TRBD1 (5 bases). Germline V gene data show CDR1 as MNHEY and CDR2 as SVGAGI. Trimming stripped 2 bases from V and 1 base from J, with 15 bases between. The CDR3 extends over 16 amino acids. The CDR3 is CASSYIFSQVSYEQYF. As DNA, the CDR3 is TGTGCCAGCAGTTACATATTCTCACAGGTTTCCTACGAGCAGTACTTC.

This clone appeared a single time. V usage is TRBV19 and J usage is TRBJ2-7, with D hard to call. In germline, CDR1 is LNHDA, CDR2 SQIVND (reference sequence). The V and J ends lost 3 bases and 2 bases respectively, with 5 bases between them. This CDR3 spans 12 amino acids. CDR3 protein: CASSIGTYEQYF. DNA of the CDR3: TGTGCCAGTAGTATCGGCACCTACGAGCAGTACTTC.

The chain employs TRBV7-9 and TRBJ2-3; 8 nucleotides match TRBD1. The germline CDR1 and CDR2 sequences are SEHNR and FQNEAQ (reference sequence). CDR3 length equals 15 residues. With 4 bases clipped from V and 2 bases from J, the junction kept 5 bases outside the gene matches. CDR3 residues: CASSYAGGATDTQYF. CDR3 coding DNA: TGTGCCAGCAGCTACGCAGGGGGCGCCACAGATACGCAGTATTTT.

The CDR3 sequence: CASSLLGLAGTYEQYF. For the CDR3, the DNA is TGTGCCAGCAGTTTACTGGGACTAGCAGGAACCTACGAGCAGTACTTC. The chain joins TRBV28 to TRBJ2-7; TRBD2 agrees at 9 bases. The CDR3 is made up of 16 amino acids. Unmatched junction bases numbered 7, after V lost 2 bases and J lost 2 bases. Looked up from germline, CDR1 is MDHEN and CDR2 is SYDVKM. The full variable domain, its missing parts supplied by reference TRBV28 and TRBJ2-7, is DVKVTQSSRYLVKRTGEKVFLECVQDMDHENMFWYRQDPGLGLRLIYFSYDVKMKEKGDIPEGYSVSREKKERFSLILESASTNQTSMYLCASSLLGLAGTYEQYFGPGTRLTVT.